The T cell receptor (beta chain) under discussion was sequenced for a study of cytomegalovirus exposure and HLA in healthy donors. The study, taken as a whole, reports: With further analysis later on, most CMV-associated TCR beta chains appeared HLA-restricted. A prior analysis recorded that most TCR beta V segments were productive about 87% or about 30% of the time.

The PCR used 60 Vbeta and 13 Jbeta primers. Sequencing used immunoSEQ multiplex PCR; TCRdb keeps in-frame clones, though not all of them. The sample contains around 170,000 clones, around 85% of which appear only once. Concerning this clone itself: Its cognate antigen is unknown.

Samples came from healthy bone marrow donors. The receptor comes from a man over 45 in good health and CMV-seronegative. The sample comprised PBMCs.

The chain's CDR3 is CASSLNVRGSYEQYF. Written as DNA, the CDR3 is TGTGCCAGCAGCTTAAACGTGCGGGGCTCCTACGAGCAGTACTTC. The genes are TRBV7-2 and TRBJ2-7, with D tentatively TRBD2 (6 bases). Trimming shortened V by 2 bases and J by 0 bases, and 11 bases separated the two germline ends. The length of the CDR3 is 15 residues. Germline CDR1 and CDR2: SGHTA and FQGNSA.